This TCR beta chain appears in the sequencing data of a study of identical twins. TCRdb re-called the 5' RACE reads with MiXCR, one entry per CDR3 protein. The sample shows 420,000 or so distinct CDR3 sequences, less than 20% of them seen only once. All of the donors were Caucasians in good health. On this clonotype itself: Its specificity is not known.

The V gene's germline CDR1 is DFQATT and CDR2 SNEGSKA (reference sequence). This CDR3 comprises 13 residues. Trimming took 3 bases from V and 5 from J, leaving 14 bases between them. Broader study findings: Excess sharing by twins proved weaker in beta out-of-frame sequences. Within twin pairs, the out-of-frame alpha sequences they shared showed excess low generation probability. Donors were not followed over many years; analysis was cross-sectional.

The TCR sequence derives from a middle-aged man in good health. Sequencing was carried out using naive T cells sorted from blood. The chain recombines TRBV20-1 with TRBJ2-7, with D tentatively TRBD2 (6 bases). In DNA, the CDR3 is TGCAGTGCTAGGCGGGACCGATCACACGAGCAGTACTTC. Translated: CSARRDRSHEQYF.